Listed below are T cell receptor beta chains from one sample, sequenced in a study of T cell repertoires in cytomegalovirus infection. From the reads, TCRdb called clonotypes with MiXCR, one entry per CDR3 protein. This repertoire shows a few hundred thousand distinct CDR3 sequences, more than 25% found once; its top ten account for approximately 13%. Sequences were obtained from PBMCs. The receptors derive from a human donor in good health (CMV status not recorded). Some clones in this sample may be carry-over from other donors' samples. Each CDR3 is given without its conserved first and last residue. Each record gives: V gene, J gene, CDR3 protein.

>TRBV12-3/TRBV12-4|TRBJ1-1
ASSLGPARNTEAF
>TRBV7-8|TRBJ2-7
ASRETGAKQY
>TRBV2|TRBJ1-1
ASSGVGDRTEAF
>TRBV7-2|TRBJ1-4
ASSLRGRATNEKLF
>TRBV2|TRBJ2-1
AIKRLGDEQF
>TRBV5-6|TRBJ2-1
ASSPDRDLHNEQF
>TRBV6-5|TRBJ2-1
ASSYSARGSYNEQF
>TRBV2|TRBJ2-1
ASTLTSGEQF
>TRBV7-2|TRBJ2-4
ASSKDRGQY
>TRBV11-2|TRBJ2-2
ASRPLNTGELF
>TRBV7-8|TRBJ1-2
ASSLVVGTGKGYT
>TRBV6-2/TRBV6-3|TRBJ2-1
ASSDPTSGYYNEQF
>TRBV7-6|TRBJ1-1
ASSLGPYEGTEAF
>TRBV11-2|TRBJ2-1
ASSLVKGYNEQF
>TRBV12-3/TRBV12-4|TRBJ2-4
ASSPGLPAKNIQY
>TRBV6-2/TRBV6-3|TRBJ1-5
ASSLRTDNQPQH
>TRBV4-2|TRBJ2-7
ASSQEARGRPHEQY
>TRBV3-1|TRBJ2-1
ASSDGLVGYNEQF
>TRBV7-2|TRBJ1-2
ASSPRGTQVPYGYT
>TRBV15|TRBJ1-2
ATSRRRDGTGEGYT
>TRBV7-2|TRBJ1-1
ASSLVGLANTEAF
>TRBV7-9|TRBJ1-1
ASSWGRMNTEAF
>TRBV4-1|TRBJ1-5
ASSQVFVTGSNQPQH
>TRBV12-3/TRBV12-4|TRBJ1-3
ASRPTGVASGNTIY
>TRBV19|TRBJ2-1
ASRPFGAQGEQF
>TRBV6-2/TRBV6-3|TRBJ1-1
ASSYHMSRDRDPTNTEAF
>TRBV4-2|TRBJ1-2
ASSQDRSINYGYT
>TRBV5-6|TRBJ1-2
ASSPWTGDRGYT
>TRBV28|TRBJ2-5
DSNRGRALPTQY
>TRBV4-3|TRBJ1-1
ASRQNMNTEAF
>TRBV5-1|TRBJ2-3
ASSFSAKEADTQY
>TRBV28|TRBJ2-1
ASSSPTSSYNEQF
>TRBV9|TRBJ1-1
ASSVLGGGAEAF
>TRBV28|TRBJ1-1
ASSSPGTEAF
>TRBV7-8|TRBJ2-3
ASSSLTSGRADTQY
>TRBV27|TRBJ1-5
ASSTTPDSLHNQPQH
>TRBV18|TRBJ2-5
ASSDFSGSQETQY
>TRBV6-1|TRBJ2-7
ASYQTGTGSGEQY
>TRBV5-1|TRBJ1-1
ASSSVVDTEAF
>TRBV11-2|TRBJ2-1
ASSLVYRGRNEQF
>TRBV6-1|TRBJ2-4
ASDTVSTGGMY
>TRBV27|TRBJ2-1
ASSLLAGASYNEQF
>TRBV29-1|TRBJ1-2
SVEASGTGGGYGYT
>TRBV25-1|TRBJ2-4
ASETGGSGPRIQY
>TRBV29-1|TRBJ1-2
SANIQGGTNYGYT
>TRBV7-9|TRBJ2-1
ASSLGGLAGDYDNEQF
>TRBV3-1|TRBJ2-1
ASSHINNEQF
>TRBV27|TRBJ2-7
ASSSLPEAYEQY
>TRBV6-6|TRBJ1-4
ASQRETNEKLF